Shown below are 5 T cell receptor beta chains from a single sample sequenced in a study of blood T cell repertoires in COVID-19. Some clones are missing from TCRdb's copy, which holds only in-frame ones; the method was immunoSEQ multiplex PCR. The profile shows about 170,000 clones, roughly 86% of them singletons. What was sequenced was peripheral blood. The receptors here all came from a woman older than 75 with COVID-19, enrolled during active disease.

The CDR3 here is CASSARQGIVTEAFF. The CDR3 nucleotides are TGTGCCAGCAGCGCCAGACAGGGGATAGTCACTGAAGCTTTCTTT. The chain carries TRBV7-9 and TRBJ1-1, with 8 bases aligning to TRBD1. The CDR3 is made up of 15 amino acids. V dropped 5 bases and J dropped 4; count of bases not matched to a gene: 9. Germline V gene lookup returns CDR1 SEHNR and CDR2 FQNEAQ (reference sequence).

The genes are TRBV7-9 and TRBJ2-1, with 11 bases lining up with TRBD2. CDR3 length: 16 residues. Germline-derived CDR1 and CDR2 are SEHNR and FQNEAQ (reference sequence). Losses at the gene ends were 4 bases for V and 5 bases for J; bases not matched to a gene: 7. This chain's CDR3 is CASSSGLAGSHNEQFF. The CDR3, as DNA: TGTGCCAGCAGCTCCGGACTAGCGGGTTCTCACAATGAGCAGTTCTTC. Full variable domain (outside the CDR3, taken from reference TRBV7-9 and TRBJ2-1): DTGVSQNPRHKITKRGQNVTFRCDPISEHNRLYWYRQTLGQGPEFLTYFQNEAQLEKSRLLSDRFSAERPKGSFSTLEIQRTEQGDSAMYLCASSSGLAGSHNEQFFGPGTRLTVL.

V gene TRBV23-1 combines with J gene TRBJ1-6; D not resolved. TRBV23-1 is filed as an ORF, its function uncertain. V was cut by 7 bases and J by 13 bases, with 17 bases left in between. The CDR3 length is 13 residues. CDR3 nucleotides: TGCGCCAGCACGGGAGTTTTGCTCAGGCCCCTCCACTTT. It codes for CASTGVLLRPLHF.

The chain recombines TRBV18 with TRBJ1-4; D might be TRBD1 (6 bases). V was cut by 2 bases and J by 7 bases, with 11 bases left in between. Germline CDR1 is KGHSH and CDR2 is LQKENI. The CDR3 consists of 14 residues. The CDR3 coding sequence is TGTGCCAGCTCACCAGGCCAGGGGATTGAAAAACTGTTTTTT. This gives the protein CASSPGQGIEKLFF.

The chain has TRBV6-2 or TRBV6-3 and TRBJ2-2, with TRBD2 matching over 9 bases. V lost 2 bases to trimming and J lost 6 bases; unmatched junction nucleotides: 4. This CDR3 has 15 amino acids. Per the germline V gene, CDR1 is MNHEY and CDR2 is SVGEGT. CDR3 sequence (DNA): TGTGCCAGCAGTTACAGGACTAGCGCTGCCGGGGAGCTGTTTTTT. This encodes CASSYRTSAAGELFF.